A single sample is the source of the 18 T cell receptor beta chains below, sequenced in a study of blood T cell repertoires in COVID-19. Profiling relied on immunoSEQ multiplex PCR, and the TCRdb table lists in-frame clones only, not all of them. The sample consists of approximately 220,000 clones, over 70% of them appearing once. Sequences were obtained from peripheral blood. The source is a woman aged 80 or older with acute or convalescent COVID-19.

V and J are TRBV4-1 and TRBJ2-4, with D unclear. Per germline, CDR1 MGHRA and CDR2 YSYEKL. The length of the CDR3 is 14 residues. Trimming pared 0 bases from V and 7 bases from J, leaving 10 bases between. The CDR3, as DNA: TGCGCCAGCAGCCAAGACATAGAACTGAACATTCAGTACTTC. Translated: CASSQDIELNIQYF.

In its sample, this clone was seen a few times. This chain joins TRBV28 and TRBJ1-6; D gene uncertain. Germline V gene sequence: CDR1 MDHEN, CDR2 SYDVKM. This CDR3 spans 15 amino acids. V dropped 5 bases and J dropped 5 bases, with 13 bases sitting between them. The CDR3 sequence is CASSVTSFNNSPLHF. The DNA for the CDR3 is TGTGCCAGCAGTGTAACAAGTTTTAATAATTCACCCCTCCACTTT.

V usage is TRBV5-5 and J usage is TRBJ2-7; 11 bases line up with TRBD1. The CDR3 has 15 amino acids. The germline V gene encodes CDR1 SGHKS and CDR2 YYEKEE (reference sequence). V lost 2 bases and J lost 5; bases outside the gene matches: 6. CDR3 bases: TGTGCCAGCAGCTTTCTGGGACAGGGGGTCCACGAGCAGTACTTC. Amino acids: CASSFLGQGVHEQYF.

The chain has TRBV18 and TRBJ1-2; D is ambiguous. Germline CDR1 KGHSH, CDR2 LQKENI. This CDR3 comprises 14 residues. The ends were cut back, 0 bases at V and 2 bases at J, with 7 bases in the middle. The CDR3 coding sequence is TGTGCCAGCTCACCACCAACGGGGAACTATGGCTACACCTTC. As protein: CASSPPTGNYGYTF.

J is TRBJ2-1 and V is TRBV30, with 10 bases matching TRBD2. Germline assignment: CDR1 GTSNPN and CDR2 SVGIG (reference sequence). V shed 3 bases and J 9 bases; nucleotides not matched to a gene: 11. The CDR3 has 15 residues. CDR3 loop: CAWSAGLAGASEQFF. The CDR3 DNA sequence: TGTGCCTGGAGCGCTGGGCTAGCGGGAGCGAGTGAGCAGTTCTTC. Full variable domain (missing parts from reference TRBV30 and TRBJ2-1): SQTIHQWPATLVQPVGSPLSLECTVEGTSNPNLYWYRQAAGRGLQLLFYSVGIGQISSEVPQNLSASRPQDRQFILSSKKLLLSDSGFYLCAWSAGLAGASEQFFGPGTRLTVL.

The sample holds one count of this clone. This sequence joins TRBV11-2 and TRBJ1-6, with D possibly being TRBD1 (6 bases). V was trimmed by 5 bases and J by 6 bases, leaving 8 bases between them. The length of the CDR3 is 13 residues. Germline values: CDR1 SGHAT, CDR2 FQNNGV. The CDR3 bases are TGTGCCAGCAGCCCAGGGGTTAATTCACCCCTCCACTTT. Its protein product is CASSPGVNSPLHF. The whole variable domain, remainder taken from reference TRBV11-2 and TRBJ1-6, is EAGVAQSPRYKIIEKRQSVAFWCNPISGHATLYWYQQILGQGPKLLIQFQNNGVVDDSQLPKDRFSAERLKGVDSTLKIQPAKLEDSAVYLCASSPGVNSPLHFGNGTRLTVT.

J is TRBJ1-3 and V is TRBV2; 7 positions agree with TRBD1. The germline gives CDR1 SNHLY, CDR2 FYNNEI. V trimming: 6 bases; J trimming: 0 bases; junction bases outside the gene matches: 8. This CDR3 has 16 residues. The CDR3 region has the DNA TGTGCCAGCAGCCTTACCGCAGGGGGCTCTGGAAACACCATATATTTT. It specifies CASSLTAGGSGNTIYF.

V gene TRBV10-3 combines with J gene TRBJ1-4; 10 bases are shared with TRBD1. The CDR3 sequence is 14 residues long. Per germline, CDR1 ENHRY and CDR2 SYGVKD. Trimming at V came to 6 bases and at J to 6 bases, leaving 4 bases not matched to a gene. CDR3 bases: TGTGCCATCAGCGGGGACAGGGGAGATGAAAAACTGTTTTTT. Translation gives CAISGDRGDEKLFF.

This chain joins TRBV10-3 and TRBJ2-5; 7 positions match TRBD1. This CDR3 has 14 residues. Unmatched junction bases numbered 5, after V lost 6 bases and J lost 1 base. CDR1 is ENHRY, CDR2 SYGVKD, per germline. CDR3 sequence (DNA): TGTGCCATCAGCTTAGGGACAGTCCAAGAGACCCAGTACTTC. As protein: CAISLGTVQETQYF.

The chain couples TRBV7-6 to TRBJ2-3; 7 bases agree with TRBD2. Per germline, CDR1 SGHVS and CDR2 FNYEAQ. The CDR3 runs 14 residues. Trimming at V came to 4 bases and at J to 2 bases, leaving 3 bases not matched to a gene. The CDR3 DNA reads as TGTGCCAGCAGCTATCTAGCGGACACAGATACGCAGTATTTT. This codes for CASSYLADTDTQYF. Using reference TRBV7-6 and TRBJ2-3 for the parts outside the CDR3, the full variable domain is GAGVSQSPRYKVTKRGQDVALRCDPISGHVSLYWYRQALGQGPEFLTYFNYEAQQDKSGLPNDRFSAERPEGSISTLTIQRTEQRDSAMYRCASSYLADTDTQYFGPGTRLTVL.

The chain uses TRBV10-1 and TRBJ1-5; D is possibly TRBD1 (5 bases). There are 20 residues in the CDR3. Germline V gives CDR1 WNHNN, CDR2 SYGVQD (reference sequence). The ends were cut back, 5 bases at V and 4 bases at J, with 30 bases in the middle. CDR3 in amino acids: CASSQNDHDMGRKVNQPQHF. In DNA form, the CDR3 reads TGCGCCAGCAGTCAGAATGACCATGACATGGGGCGAAAAGTTAATCAGCCCCAGCATTTT.

Comment on this clone: The sample carries other DNA sequences with the same CDR3. V and J are TRBV7-2 and TRBJ2-7, with D possibly being TRBD2 (5 bases). CDR3 length: 14 amino acids. Between the trimmed V and J ends, which lost 3 bases and 0 bases, there was a span of 9 bases. Germline CDR1 reads SGHTA; CDR2 reads FQGNSA. As DNA, the CDR3 is TGTGCCAGCAGCTTGGACTGGAGCTCCTACGAGCAGTACTTC. Amino acid sequence: CASSLDWSSYEQYF.

V gene TRBV2 combines with J gene TRBJ2-1, with TRBD1 as a possible D gene (6 bases). V gave up 6 bases and J gave up 6 bases, with 21 bases separating them. CDR1 SNHLY and CDR2 FYNNEI come from the germline V gene. The CDR3 is made up of 16 amino acids. DNA of the CDR3: TGTGCCAGCAGCGAACTGTTTGGGGGCAGAGGCAATGAGCAGTTCTTC. It yields the protein CASSELFGGRGNEQFF.

The chain carries TRBV4-2 and TRBJ2-3; TRBD2 matches at 14 bases. This CDR3 is built from 17 residues. With 3 bases clipped from V and 5 bases from J, the junction kept 7 bases outside the gene matches. Per the germline V gene, CDR1 is LGHNA and CDR2 is YNFKEQ. Written as DNA, the CDR3 is TGTGCCAGCAGCCACTCCGGGACTAGCGGGAGTAGAGATACGCAGTATTTT. This encodes CASSHSGTSGSRDTQYF.

The CDR3 protein is CASSERTGTYEQYF. As DNA, the CDR3 is TGTGCCAGCAGTGAGCGGACAGGGACCTACGAGCAGTACTTC. The chain uses TRBV6-1 and TRBJ2-7, with 8 bases identical to TRBD1. Germline trimming cut 3 bases from V and 2 bases from J; bases unmatched to any gene: 3. Germline loops: CDR1 MNHNS, CDR2 SASEGT. This CDR3 is built from 14 residues.

This clone was counted between two and nine times. The gene calls are TRBV5-1 and TRBJ1-5; maybe TRBD1 (6 bases). V gave up 3 bases and J gave up 2 bases, with 9 bases separating them. The germline CDR1 and CDR2 sequences are SGHRS and YFSETQ. CDR3 length: 14 residues. In DNA, the CDR3 is TGCGCCAGCAGCTCCGAGGGGGGCAATCAGCCCCAGCATTTT. Its protein is CASSSEGGNQPQHF.

V gene TRBV3-1 (or the pseudogene TRBV3-2) combines with J gene TRBJ2-7; D ambiguous. This CDR3 has 15 amino acids. V lost 0 bases and J lost 0, with 9 bases in between. The V gene's germline CDR1 is LGHDT and CDR2 YNNKEL (reference sequence). For the CDR3, the DNA is TGTGCCAGCAGCCAAGATGCAGGCACCTCCTACGAGCAGTACTTC. Its protein product is CASSQDAGTSYEQYF.

The V gene is TRBV7-2, the J gene TRBJ2-4, with 8 bases fitting TRBD1. The CDR3 runs 14 residues. The junction had 7 bases not matched to a gene; V was cut back by 5 bases and J by 7 bases. Germline values: CDR1 SGHTA, CDR2 FQGNSA. The chain's CDR3 is CASSLQGAGNIQYF. The CDR3 DNA sequence: TGTGCCAGCAGCCTCCAGGGGGCTGGGAACATTCAGTACTTC.